This entry lists 3 T cell receptor beta chains sequenced from one sample in a study of Ad26.COV2.S vaccination and SARS-CoV-2 variants. Described treatment: over 15 received Ad26.COV2.S at low or high dose, single or two shots; roughly five received placebo; per-sample allocation not given. Material that was analyzed had been drawn on day 63 after the first vaccine or placebo injection. The data were produced by immunoSEQ multiplex PCR, yet TCRdb's version contains in-frame clones alone and is incomplete. The data show about 320,000 clones, around 83% seen once. The sequencing used peripheral blood, collected in a trial of Ad26.COV2.S vaccine versus placebo. The receptors here all came from a person aged 18-60 years who received the Ad26.COV2.S COVID-19 vaccine or a placebo.

The rearrangement links TRBV18 to TRBJ2-1; D may be TRBD1 (5 bases). This CDR3 is 17 amino acids long. V lost 2 bases to trimming and J lost 4 bases, with 18 bases between them. Looked up from germline, CDR1 is KGHSH and CDR2 is LQKENI. CDR3 loop: CASSPTSGIGSYNEQFF. The DNA for the CDR3 is TGTGCCAGCTCACCAACATCAGGGATCGGGTCGTACAATGAGCAGTTCTTC.

This clone was recorded at least ten times. The rearrangement uses TRBV7-2 and TRBJ1-3; the D is unclear. The CDR3 spans 14 residues. Trimming removed 8 bases from V and 1 base from J, with 12 bases in between. The germline gives CDR1 SGHTA, CDR2 FQGNSA. The CDR3 reads CASAGSLSGNTIYF. In nucleotides, the CDR3 is TGTGCCAGCGCTGGAAGCCTATCTGGAAACACCATATATTTT. Looking up the rest from reference TRBV7-2 and TRBJ1-3 gives the full variable domain: GAGVSQSPSNKVTEKGKDVELRCDPISGHTALYWYRQSLGQGLEFLIYFQGNSAPDKSGLPSDRFSAERTGGSVSTLTIQRTQQEDSAVYLCASAGSLSGNTIYFGEGSWLTVV.

V is TRBV7-2 and J is TRBJ2-7; tentatively, D is TRBD1 or TRBD2 (5 bases each). Germline V CDR1 and CDR2: SGHTA, FQGNSA. V was clipped by 2 bases and J by 2 bases, with 7 bases between them. CDR3 length: 13 amino acids. CDR3 DNA: TGTGCCAGCAGCTTAACGGGACCCTACGAGCAGTACTTC. Its translation: CASSLTGPYEQYF.